This T cell receptor beta chain emerged from a study of blood T cell repertoires in COVID-19. Sequencing used immunoSEQ multiplex PCR; TCRdb keeps in-frame clones, though not all of them. The data hold 110,000 or so clones, with approximately 80% observed a single time. Germline loops: CDR1 SNHLY, CDR2 FYNNEI. The CDR3 consists of 14 residues. V lost 6 bases to trimming and J lost 9 bases, with 18 bases between them. The source material was peripheral blood. The clonotype comes from a woman between 65 and 79 years old with acute or convalescent COVID-19. This chain links TRBV2 with TRBJ2-4; a weak D match, TRBD2 (6 bases). CDR3 sequence (DNA): TGTGCCAGCAGAGACGGGGGTTGGGGTGGCATTCAGTACTTC. This encodes CASRDGGWGGIQYF.